The clone carrying this TCR beta chain was picked up one time. The target antigen is unknown. Profiling relied on immunoSEQ multiplex PCR, and the TCRdb table lists in-frame clones only, not all of them. The sample has fewer than 95,000 clones, approximately 91% seen once. The sample is drawn from a study of T cells in localized non-small cell lung cancer. The study's findings and limits: Higher blood T cell density tracked longer overall survival. Uninvolved adjacent lung had more T cell clonality than any other tissue, topping tumor. Adjacent lung was found to contain a median about 60 of the top 100 tumor clones.

Germline loops: CDR1 SGHRS, CDR2 YFSETQ. Trimming stripped 0 bases from V and 8 bases from J, with 5 bases between. The CDR3 is 11 amino acids. J is TRBJ1-2 and V is TRBV5-1; no firm D call. The source of this sequence is a woman aged 35 to 70 with stage II squamous cell lung carcinoma. The source was PBMCs, collected before any cancer treatment. The CDR3 nucleotides are TGCGCCAGCAGCTTGGAGGCGGGCTACACCTTC. Its translation is CASSLEAGYTF.